The 25 T cell receptor beta chains below were found in one sample sequenced in a study of beta chain features in type 1 diabetes. The study reverse transcribed the entire isolated RNA, so it sequenced expressed TCRB transcripts. TCRdb keeps only in-frame clones here, not all; method: immunoSEQ multiplex PCR. The table has 430,000 or so clones, roughly 10% seen once. The specimen sequenced was naive CD4+ T cells from blood. Receptors originate from a woman younger than 35 in good health.

V is TRBV4-1 and J is TRBJ2-1, with 7 bases matching TRBD2. Trimming removed 6 bases from V and 4 bases from J; junction bases left unmatched: 18. This CDR3 has 18 amino acids. CDR1 and CDR2 (germline): MGHRA, YSYEKL. In DNA form, the CDR3 reads TGCGCCAGCAGTTTTAGGGAGGGGCGCATAACCAAATACAATGAGCAGTTCTTC. Translated: CASSFREGRITKYNEQFF.

The J gene is TRBJ2-7, the V gene TRBV4-3; D uncertain. The CDR3 runs to 15 residues. Germline V gives CDR1 LGHNA, CDR2 YSLEER. The ends were cut back, 3 bases at V and 1 base at J, with 13 bases in the middle. In DNA, the CDR3 is TGCGCCAGCAGCCAGAGTCGAACGAGTTCCTACGAGCAGTACTTC. Protein sequence: CASSQSRTSSYEQYF.

This clone showed up just a few times. The chain couples TRBV7-9 to TRBJ2-7; D call uncertain. Per germline, CDR1 SEHNR and CDR2 FQNEAQ (reference sequence). CDR3 length: 15 amino acids. The V gene lost 1 base and the J gene lost 5 bases, with 15 bases spanning the gap. The CDR3 sequence: CASSLGDAARNEQYV. In DNA form, the CDR3 reads TGTGCCAGCAGCTTAGGAGATGCGGCGCGAAACGAGCAGTACGTC.

This clone has a handful of counts. The DNA is omitted, as the CDR3 cannot be located on it reliably, and the CDR3 follows TCRdb's listing. The chain employs TRBV2 and TRBJ2-7. The CDR3 region is 14 residues in length, termini included. Germline V lookup: CDR1 SNHLY, CDR2 FYNNEI. The CDR3: CASTSVRGRFEQYV.

This clone has just a few counts. This chain joins TRBV4-2 and TRBJ2-2; perhaps D is TRBD1 or TRBD2 (5 bases each). The CDR3 spans 15 residues. The ends were cut back, 1 base at V and 2 bases at J, with 8 bases in the middle. Germline-derived CDR1 and CDR2 are LGHNA and YNFKEQ. The CDR3 sequence is CASSQGDLNTGELFF. CDR3 DNA sequence: TGTGCCAGCAGCCAAGGGGACCTTAACACCGGGGAGCTGTTTTTT.

J is TRBJ2-3 and V is TRBV12-5, with D possibly being TRBD1 (6 bases). The CDR3 is made up of 14 amino acids. Germline V lookup: CDR1 LGHNT, CDR2 FRNRAP. Trimming cost V 3 bases and J 6 bases, with 13 bases left between them. CDR3: CASGFLGAGDTQYF. In DNA, the CDR3 is TGTGCTAGTGGTTTTCTGGGGGCCGGGGATACGCAGTATTTT.

This clone was recorded a few times. J is TRBJ1-2 and V is TRBV15; TRBD1 aligns across 8 bases. This CDR3 is 15 amino acids long. Germline V CDR1 and CDR2: LNHNV, YYDKDF (reference sequence). The ends lost 5 bases at V and 7 bases at J; junction bases unmatched: 12. The CDR3 nucleotides read TGTGCCACCAGCGTATCTCAGGGGGCGCGAGGTGGCTACACCTTC. Translated: CATSVSQGARGGYTF.

The rearrangement links TRBV9 to TRBJ2-5; 10 bases line up with TRBD2. J gave up 13 bases and V 3 bases, and 9 bases lay outside the gene matches. The CDR3 is 13 amino acids. Germline assignment: CDR1 SGDLS and CDR2 YYNGEE. The chain's CDR3 is CASSEGLAGVRYF. CDR3 nucleotide sequence: TGTGCCAGCAGCGAAGGGCTAGCGGGGGTGCGGTACTTC.

The chain is built from TRBV5-6 and TRBJ1-1, with TRBD1 matching over 7 bases. Germline CDR1 SGHDT, CDR2 YYEEEE. The CDR3 has 15 residues. The V gene end was trimmed by 4 bases and the J gene end by 1 base; junction bases not matched to a gene: 7. The CDR3 sequence: CASSVKDRSNTEAFF. As DNA, the CDR3 is TGTGCCAGCAGCGTGAAGGACAGGTCGAACACTGAAGCTTTCTTT.

This chain connects TRBV5-1 to TRBJ2-1; D may be TRBD1 (6 bases). V gave up 3 bases and J gave up 3 bases, with 16 bases separating them. Germline-derived CDR1 and CDR2 are SGHRS and YFSETQ. The CDR3 has 16 residues. The CDR3 spells CASSSTGSALYNEQFF. In DNA form, the CDR3 reads TGCGCCAGCAGCTCAACAGGGAGTGCGCTCTACAATGAGCAGTTCTTC.

This clone was detected only a few times. Written as DNA, the CDR3 is TGCAGTGACCACAGGGAAGGCAGAGACAATGAGCAGTTCTTC. Translating gives CSDHREGRDNEQFF. This chain connects TRBV29-1 to TRBJ2-1; the D gene is possibly TRBD1 (6 bases). The CDR3 is made up of 14 amino acids. Germline-derived CDR1 and CDR2 are SQVTM and ANQGSEA.

The V call is TRBV5-1, the J call TRBJ2-7; unclear D gene. This CDR3 region has 14 residues. Germline V CDR1 and CDR2: SGHRS, YFSETQ. V was cut by 4 bases and J by 1 base, with 12 bases left in between. In DNA, the CDR3 is TGCGCCAGCAGCACCTCCAGTGGGTCCTACGAGCAGTACGTC. Translated: CASSTSSGSYEQYV.

This clone showed up just a few times. The chain joins TRBV7-9 to TRBJ2-3; no clear D. Germline-derived CDR1 and CDR2 are SEHNR and FQNEAQ (reference sequence). The CDR3 totals 13 residues. Trimming removed 1 base from V and 3 bases from J, with 5 bases in between. CDR3 DNA sequence: TGTGCCAGCAGCTTAGTTTTTACAGATACGCAGTATTTT. It specifies CASSLVFTDTQYF.

A few counts support this clone. The rearrangement links TRBV7-9 to TRBJ2-2; D remains ambiguous. CDR3 length: 13 amino acids. Trimming stripped 5 bases from V and 0 bases from J, with 4 bases between. CDR1 is SEHNR and CDR2 is FQNEAQ in the germline V gene (reference sequence). The CDR3 nucleotides are TGTGCCAGCAGCCCAACGAACACCGGGGAGCTGTTTTTT. This sequence encodes CASSPTNTGELFF.

This clone was seen a few times. The J gene is TRBJ2-7, the V gene TRBV28, with D perhaps being TRBD1 or TRBD2 (7 bases each). V was cut by 10 bases and J by 2 bases, with 21 bases left in between. Looked up from germline, CDR1 is MDHEN and CDR2 is SYDVKM. The CDR3 extends over 15 amino acids. The CDR3 is CATFPDREGPYEQYV. CDR3 nucleotide sequence: TGTGCCACCTTTCCCGACAGGGAGGGTCCCTACGAGCAGTACGTC.

The chain carries TRBV7-9 and TRBJ1-3, with no clear D. The CDR3 sequence is 13 residues long. Trimming removed 2 bases at V and 0 bases at J, with 2 bases between. In germline, CDR1 is SEHNR, CDR2 FQNEAQ (reference sequence). CDR3 DNA sequence: TGTGCCAGCAGCTTATTCTCTGGAAACACCATATATTTT. Protein sequence: CASSLFSGNTIYF.

CDR3 nucleotides: TGTGCCAGCAGCCCCGGTCTCCGGTCAACTGAAGCTTTCTTT. Amino acids: CASSPGLRSTEAFF. This rearrangement joins TRBV11-2 to TRBJ1-1; D is undetermined. Germline V gene sequence: CDR1 SGHAT, CDR2 FQNNGV. The CDR3 is made up of 14 amino acids. The V end lost 5 bases, the J end lost 5 bases, and 15 bases lay between the germline ends.

This clone was seen a handful of times. The rearrangement links TRBV9 to TRBJ2-2; 7 bases are a match to TRBD2. This CDR3 is 15 amino acids long. Germline CDR1 and CDR2: SGDLS and YYNGEE. The V and J ends lost 2 bases and 4 bases, in that order; junction bases with no gene match: 5. The CDR3 DNA reads TGTGCCAGCAGCGTTACTAGCGCGGCCACCGGGGAGCTGTTTTTT. Amino acid sequence: CASSVTSAATGELFF. Based on the CDR3 plus reference TRBV9 and TRBJ2-2, the full variable domain is DSGVTQTPKHLITATGQRVTLRCSPRSGDLSVYWYQQSLDQGLQFLIQYYNGEERAKGNILERFSAQQFPDLHSELNLSSLELGDSALYFCASSVTSAATGELFFGEGSRLTVL.

This sequence joins TRBV6-5 and TRBJ2-5; no firm D call. The CDR3 loop spans 14 amino acids. The V end was cut by 1 base, the J end by 0 bases, with 6 bases between. In germline, CDR1 is MNHEY, CDR2 SVGAGI. DNA for the CDR3: TGTGCCAGCAGTTACTACGGGTACCAAGAGACCCAGTACTTC. It yields the protein CASSYYGYQETQYF.

The V gene is TRBV5-1, the J gene TRBJ2-6; unclear D gene. The V gene lost 3 bases and the J gene lost 4 bases, with 14 bases spanning the gap. This CDR3 has 16 amino acids. Germline V CDR1 and CDR2: SGHRS, YFSETQ. This chain's CDR3 is CASSSDVLGGANVLTF. CDR3 nucleotide sequence: TGCGCCAGCAGCTCCGACGTTCTGGGAGGGGCCAACGTCCTGACTTTC.

The table lists this clone with a few counts. Written as DNA, the CDR3 is TGTGCCAGCGCAGGACTAGCCAAAAACATTCAGTACTTC. Its protein product is CASAGLAKNIQYF. The J gene is TRBJ2-4, the V gene TRBV7-2; TRBD2 is a possible D gene (5 bases). Germline V lookup: CDR1 SGHTA, CDR2 FQGNSA. Trimming pared 8 bases from V and 0 bases from J, leaving 8 bases between. CDR3 length equals 13 residues.

This clone turned up a few times. The rearrangement uses TRBV5-4 and TRBJ2-5, with 7 positions matching TRBD1. This CDR3 comprises 13 residues. Germline-derived CDR1 and CDR2 are SGHNT and YYREEE (reference sequence). The V and J ends lost 7 bases and 11 bases, in that order; junction bases with no gene match: 14. CDR3 sequence reads: CASHRQGDAEQYF. CDR3 coding DNA: TGTGCCAGCCACCGACAGGGTGATGCGGAGCAGTACTTC.

This clone came up a few times. The chain links TRBV21-1 to TRBJ1-2; TRBD1, the table's D call, lacks a check against the DNA. TRBV21-1 is a documented pseudogene. CDR3 length: 16 residues. The CDR3 region is CASSKGPAQGAGGYTF. The DNA of the CDR3 is TGTGCCAGCAGCAAAGGGCCGGCGCAGGGGGCGGGCGGCTACACCTTC.

This clone turned up a few times. The V gene is TRBV5-1, the J gene TRBJ2-1, with 8 bases aligning to TRBD2. The V segment lost 1 base and the J segment 7 bases; nucleotides outside the gene matches: 7. Germline V gene data show CDR1 as SGHRS and CDR2 as YFSETQ. The CDR3 sequence is 15 residues long. This chain's CDR3 is CASSLTTSALNEQFF. CDR3 nucleotide sequence: TGCGCCAGCAGCTTGACGACTAGCGCTTTGAATGAGCAGTTCTTC.

In its sample, this clone was seen a few times. This rearrangement joins TRBV15 to TRBJ1-4; no clear D gene. The CDR3 loop spans 11 amino acids. V lost 8 bases and J lost 5, with 6 bases in between. Germline-derived CDR1 and CDR2 are LNHNV and YYDKDF (reference sequence). The CDR3: CATGWNEKLFF. In nucleotides, the CDR3 is TGTGCCACCGGTTGGAATGAAAAACTGTTTTTT.